The source of this T cell receptor beta chain is a study of PD-L1 blockade in urothelial cancer. Time point in this sample: pretreatment peripheral blood. Each patient contributed between 1 and 8 total time points of blood mononuclear cells, pretreatment and during treatment. Profiled with immunoSEQ multiplex PCR; TCRdb holds only in-frame clones, not every one. The sample holds just under 65,000 clones, more than 80% seen once. Germline V lookup: CDR1 SNHLY, CDR2 FYNNEI. The germline V and J ends were trimmed by 6 bases and 2 bases, with 17 bases remaining between them. This CDR3 comprises 15 residues.

Sequenced material: PBMCs, taken around atezolizumab (anti-PD-L1) treatment. The origin of this receptor is a man aged 65-85 years with urothelial cancer. The V call is TRBV2, the J call TRBJ2-7, with D hard to call. The CDR3 bases are TGTGCCAGCAGAAGTGGGCCCTCTTTGGCCTACGAGCAGTACTTC. This codes for CASRSGPSLAYEQYF.